This T cell receptor (beta chain) was sequenced for a study of neurological immune-mediated disorders. Study-level results: Falling below healthy controls, multiple sclerosis showed the least TCR clonal expansion, while HTLV-1-associated myelopathy showed the most.

This clonotype appeared many times. Its antigen is not known. 5'RACE with 10-nucleotide random UMIs generated the cDNA. TCRdb re-called the 5' RACE reads through MiXCR, storing one row per CDR3 protein. The table shows some 43,000 distinct CDR3 sequences, with roughly an eighth occurring only once. Trimming stripped 0 bases from V and 2 bases from J, with 12 bases between. The germline V gene encodes CDR1 SGHRS and CDR2 YFSETQ. The CDR3 contains 17 residues. The time point denotes: longitudinal time-point 3. V is TRBV5-1 and J is TRBJ2-6; D perhaps matches TRBD1 (6 bases). The sequence derives from a male donor with HTLV-1-associated myelopathy (HAM/TSP). The sequenced material came from PBMCs. CDR3 nucleotide sequence: TGCGCCAGCAGCTTGGCACTTACAGGGACTGGGGCCAACGTCCTGACTTTC. Its protein product is CASSLALTGTGANVLTF.